This T cell receptor (beta chain) appears in the sequencing data of a study of cytomegalovirus exposure and HLA in healthy donors. Study details: Later analysis reported that the approximately 130 validation repertoires shared the platform of the approximately 620 first-cohort repertoires.

Assay: immunoSEQ multiplex PCR; the TCRdb copy retains only in-frame clones and omits some. The data show 350,000 or so clones, with roughly 85% seen just once and approximately 0.84% held by the top ten. The receptor's source is a woman under 30 in good health and CMV-seronegative. Sequencing was carried out using PBMCs.

The CDR3 loop reads CASSPPGLAEGNEQFF. CDR3 nucleotides: TGTGCCAGCTCACCACCGGGACTAGCGGAGGGCAATGAGCAGTTCTTC. The chain carries TRBV18 and TRBJ2-1; 11 bases match TRBD2. The CDR3 sequence is 16 residues long. CDR1 is KGHSH and CDR2 is LQKENI in the germline V gene. Germline trimming cut 0 bases from V and 6 bases from J; bases unmatched to any gene: 4. The full variable domain, its missing parts supplied by reference TRBV18 and TRBJ2-1, is NAGVMQNPRHLVRRRGQEARLRCSPMKGHSHVYWYRQLPEEGLKFMVYLQKENIIDESGMPKERFSAEFPKEGPSILRIQQVVRGDSAAYFCASSPPGLAEGNEQFFGPGTRLTVL.